The 9 T cell receptor beta chains reported below all come from one sample, sequenced in a study of OX40 agonist ivuxolimab in advanced cancers. Assay: immunoSEQ multiplex PCR; the TCRdb copy retains only in-frame clones and omits some. Here the sample spans tens of thousands of clones, roughly nine tenths being singletons. The specimen comprised CD4+ or CD8+ T cells sorted from blood, sampled in a trial of the OX40 agonist ivuxolimab. The receptor set was obtained from an adult with an advanced solid tumor such as melanoma, head and neck, liver or kidney cancer.

The V call is TRBV2, the J call TRBJ1-5; D remains unclear. Trimming removed 7 bases from V and 5 bases from J, with 15 bases in between. The germline CDR1 and CDR2 sequences are SNHLY and FYNNEI. The CDR3 is 14 residues long. The CDR3 loop reads CASTGISGDQPQHF. Here the CDR3 DNA reads TGTGCCAGCACGGGAATCTCCGGGGATCAGCCCCAGCATTTT.

The genes are TRBV9 and TRBJ2-7, with 7 bases lining up with TRBD2. The CDR3 covers 15 residues. With V trimmed by 4 bases and J by 7 bases, 14 bases remained unmatched. In germline, CDR1 is SGDLS, CDR2 YYNGEE. This CDR3 reads CASSLGGDSLQEQYF. The CDR3 nucleotides read TGTGCCAGCAGCTTGGGAGGGGACTCACTCCAAGAGCAGTACTTC.

This rearrangement joins TRBV13 to TRBJ2-4; no clear D. With 5 bases removed from V and 5 bases from J, the gap between germline ends came to 10 bases. Germline V gene data show CDR1 as PRHDT and CDR2 as FYEKMQ (reference sequence). The CDR3 is 13 residues long. CDR3 region: CASSPVGQNIQYF. The CDR3 coding sequence is TGTGCCAGCAGCCCCGTTGGGCAAAACATTCAGTACTTC.

The chain links TRBV28 to TRBJ1-5; the D is unclear. There are 13 residues in the CDR3. The germline gives CDR1 MDHEN, CDR2 SYDVKM. The ends were cut back, 5 bases at V and 7 bases at J, with 12 bases in the middle. The DNA for the CDR3 is TGTGCCAGCAGTAAAGGATTTCGGCAGCCCCAGCATTTT. This codes for CASSKGFRQPQHF.

The chain links TRBV5-1 to TRBJ1-1; no clear D gene. The CDR3 contains 13 residues. Germline CDR1 reads SGHRS; CDR2 reads YFSETQ. V was cut by 2 bases and J by 6 bases, with 11 bases left in between. The CDR3, as DNA: TGCGCCAGCAGCTTAGGGTGGCGCGCTGAAGCTTTCTTT. It codes for CASSLGWRAEAFF.

In this sample, this clone turned up a few times. The chain employs TRBV4-3 and TRBJ2-5; 10 positions agree with TRBD2. Germline V lookup: CDR1 LGHNA, CDR2 YSLEER. The V gene end was trimmed by 4 bases and the J gene end by 5 bases; junction bases not matched to a gene: 7. The CDR3 consists of 15 residues. In DNA form, the CDR3 reads TGCGCCAGCAGCCGGAGCGGGGGGGCGGGGGAGACCCAGTACTTC. Its protein is CASSRSGGAGETQYF.

About this clone itself: The junction and the germline gene differ at one end; a read error may be behind it. The CDR3 nucleotides read TGTGCCAGCAGCCCGCAGGGCCCACTACCCTTC. It specifies CASSPQGPLPF. The chain uses TRBV7-9 and TRBJ1-2; TRBD1 might be the D (5 bases). Germline CDR1 is SEHNR and CDR2 is FQNEAQ (reference sequence). The length of the CDR3 is 11 residues.

The chain recombines TRBV15 with TRBJ1-2; D is unresolved. The V end lost 0 bases, the J end lost 0 bases, and 11 bases lay between the germline ends. Looked up from germline, CDR1 is LNHNV and CDR2 is YYDKDF (reference sequence). This CDR3 region has 16 residues. In nucleotides, the CDR3 is TGTGCCACCAGCAGAGATGTGGGGAAAGCTAACTATGGCTACACCTTC. This translates into CATSRDVGKANYGYTF.

The genes are TRBV6-5 and TRBJ2-7; possibly TRBD1 for D (6 bases). The CDR3 is made up of 15 amino acids. Germline CDR1 and CDR2: MNHEY and SVGAGI. Trimming shortened V by 6 bases and J by 5 bases, and 20 bases separated the two germline ends. CDR3 DNA: TGTGCCAGCAGGGACCAGGGGATCCTCCTCGACGAGCAGTACTTC. Translating it yields CASRDQGILLDEQYF.